This is a list of T cell receptor beta chains from one sample in a study of blood T cell repertoires in COVID-19. Produced via immunoSEQ multiplex PCR; TCRdb's table is partial and in-frame only. The repertoire has 100,000 to 110,000 clones, roughly 87% of them found once; the top ten carry approximately 7.3%. The sample taken for sequencing was peripheral blood. The receptors come from a man aged 30-40 years in a cohort sampled during active COVID-19. Each CDR3 is given with its conserved first and last residue. Not every row has a clone size; where given, it reads once, few, many or a size class.

>TRBV29-1|few|15|TRBJ1-2
CSVYIHSARGYGYTF
>TRBV7-8|.|14|TRBJ2-3
CASSLGSLRHTQYF
>TRBV7-2|.|11|TRBJ2-5
CASSPKETQYF
>TRBV12-2|.|17|TRBJ1-5
CASRLARGPGGNVPQHF
>TRBV7-9|.|11|TRBJ1-2
CASSSDYGYTF
>TRBV6-5|.|14|TRBJ2-2
CASTLLGVGGELFF
>TRBV4-1|.|16|TRBJ2-3
CASSRIRDRGRDTQYF
>TRBV20-1|.|11|TRBJ1-2
CSARTGYGYTF
>TRBV3-1/TRBV3-2|.|13|TRBJ1-4
CASSQDEGEKLFF
>TRBV11-2|.|14|TRBJ1-2
CASSLADSFYGYTF
>TRBV19|.|16|TRBJ2-5
CASSRPTSGFQETQYF
>TRBV6-6|once|15|TRBJ1-6
CASSYSGVSESPLHF
>TRBV24-1|.|17|TRBJ2-2
CATSDFRGHLNTGELFF
>TRBV5-4|.|14|TRBJ2-5
CASSLPQGRETQYF
>TRBV2|.|13|TRBJ2-1
CASSGTGGNEQFF
>TRBV7-2|.|15|TRBJ2-7
CASSALGQGVGEQYF
>TRBV7-2|few|12|TRBJ1-1
CASSESGTSAFF
>TRBV5-1|.|15|TRBJ2-5
CASSLVGTQQETQYF
>TRBV19|.|15|TRBJ1-2
CASRKPDRGLHGYTF
>TRBV30|.|12|TRBJ2-7
CAWRVSSYEQYF
>TRBV5-5|.|15|TRBJ1-6
CASSLASGDDSPLHF
>TRBV14|.|15|TRBJ2-7
CASSHRGVRTYEQYF
>TRBV10-3|once|14|TRBJ2-2
CATKRVPDTGELFF
>TRBV5-4|.|15|TRBJ2-7
CASSLPLASHYEQYF